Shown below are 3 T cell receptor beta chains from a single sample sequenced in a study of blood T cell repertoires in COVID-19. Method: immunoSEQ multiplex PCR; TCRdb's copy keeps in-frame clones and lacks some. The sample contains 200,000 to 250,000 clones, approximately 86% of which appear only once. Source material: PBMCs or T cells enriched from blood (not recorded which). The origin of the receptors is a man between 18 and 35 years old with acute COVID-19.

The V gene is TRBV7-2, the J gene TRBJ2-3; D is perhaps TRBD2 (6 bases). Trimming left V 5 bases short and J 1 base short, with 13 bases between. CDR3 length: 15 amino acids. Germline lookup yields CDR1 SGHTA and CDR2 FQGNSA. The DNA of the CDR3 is TGTGCCAGCAGCCCCTGGGGCGGGGGCACAGATACGCAGTATTTT. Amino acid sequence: CASSPWGGGTDTQYF.

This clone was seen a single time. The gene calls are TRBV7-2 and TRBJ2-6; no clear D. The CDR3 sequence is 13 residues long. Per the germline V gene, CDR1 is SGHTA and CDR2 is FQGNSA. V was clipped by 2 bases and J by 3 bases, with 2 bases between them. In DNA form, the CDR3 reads TGTGCCAGCAGCTTACTTGGGGCCAACGTCCTGACTTTC. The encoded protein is CASSLLGANVLTF. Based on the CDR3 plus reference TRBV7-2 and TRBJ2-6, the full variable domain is GAGVSQSPSNKVTEKGKDVELRCDPISGHTALYWYRQSLGQGLEFLIYFQGNSAPDKSGLPSDRFSAERTGGSVSTLTIQRTQQEDSAVYLCASSLLGANVLTFGAGSRLTVL.

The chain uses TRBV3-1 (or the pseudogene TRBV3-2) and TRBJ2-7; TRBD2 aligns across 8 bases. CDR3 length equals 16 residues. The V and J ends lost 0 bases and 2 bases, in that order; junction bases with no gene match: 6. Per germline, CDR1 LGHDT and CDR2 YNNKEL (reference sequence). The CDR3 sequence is CASSQEQTSATYEQYF. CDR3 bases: TGTGCCAGCAGCCAAGAACAGACTAGCGCAACCTACGAGCAGTACTTC.